This T cell receptor (beta chain) was recorded in a study of T cell repertoires in cytomegalovirus infection (dated by TCRdb to the late 2010s). Looking at the study overall: Peptide stimulations targeted recently identified HLA-C-restricted CMV epitopes, whose presentation resists viral immunomodulation, together with well-studied HLA-B-restricted epitopes. Donor HLA type was relevant to the analysis, because carriage of CMV infection together with the matching HLA type was indicated by public TCR beta signatures. General conclusions and limits of the study: The ex vivo response was dominated by HLA-C-restricted CMV-specific TCR beta clonotypes, and the single most frequent clonotype in two of eight donors was supplied by these HLA-C-restricted clonotypes. In both this cohort and an independent roughly 360-donor cohort, the cumulative frequency of public TCR beta family members distinguished carriers of CMV infection plus the relevant HLA type.

There are a few counts of this clonotype. The clone's antigen remains unknown. No base quality values were provided; no much bigger clone lies one nucleotide off. According to the study, the label for this sample's treatment or condition signals: in vitro stimulation with specific CMV peptide epitopes to enrich CMV-specific T cells. The reads were generated on an Illumina HiSeq 1500. TCRdb trimmed the raw reads at Q25, called clones with MiXCR and kept productive beta chains. Identical CDR3 protein sequences are pooled into one entry, listed with their most common genes and DNA. The sample includes about 920,000 distinct CDR3 sequences, with roughly 31% observed a single time. The ten largest clones represent 13% of the sample. The CDR3 runs 13 residues from the cysteine to the phenylalanine. Only the CDR3 part of the read is kept: 39 bases, read in frame from the first base. Per the germline V gene (reference sequence), LNHDA is the CDR1 and SQIVND is the CDR2. V is cut by 5 bases and J by 5 bases, and the space between the germline ends is 11 bases.

The chain was built from TRBV19 and TRBJ2-3, with TRBD2 tentatively as D gene (6 bases match). The clonotype comes from a human donor in good health (CMV status not recorded). Some clones in this sample may be carry-over from other donors' samples. This specimen consisted of cultured CD8+ T cells from PBMCs, obtained from culture after CMV antigen stimulation. The CDR3 has the sequence CASSPPGLDTQYF. DNA sequence: TGTGCCAGTAGTCCTCCGGGACTAGATACGCAGTATTTT.